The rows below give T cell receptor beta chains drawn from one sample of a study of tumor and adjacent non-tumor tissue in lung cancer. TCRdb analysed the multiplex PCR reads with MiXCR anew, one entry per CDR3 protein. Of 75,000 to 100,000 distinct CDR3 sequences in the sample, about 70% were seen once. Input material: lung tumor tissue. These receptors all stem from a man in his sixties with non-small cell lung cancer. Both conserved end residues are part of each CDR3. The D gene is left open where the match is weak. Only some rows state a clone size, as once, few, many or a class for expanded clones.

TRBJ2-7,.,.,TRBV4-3,CASCKTGSQQYF,TGCGCCAGCTGCAAAACCGGGTCGCAGCAGTACTTC
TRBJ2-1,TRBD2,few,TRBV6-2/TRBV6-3,CASSPGLGNTNEEFF,TGTGCCAGCAGTCCGGGACTAGGCAATACCAATGAGGAGTTCTTC
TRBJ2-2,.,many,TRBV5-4,CASSTGPAGELFF,TGTGCCAGCAGCACCGGACCGGCCGGGGAGCTGTTTTTT
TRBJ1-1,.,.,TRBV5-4,CASSDGRFMNIEAFF,TGTGCCAGTAGCGACGGACGGTTTATGAACATTGAAGCTTTCTTT
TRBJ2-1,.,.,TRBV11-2,CASDSQIHSYNEQFF,TGTGCCAGCGACTCACAGATACATTCCTACAATGAGCAGTTCTTC
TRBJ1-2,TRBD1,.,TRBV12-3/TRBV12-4,CPSNLMPGQGNYGYTF,TGTCCCAGCAATTTAATGCCGGGACAGGGTAACTATGGCTACACCTTC
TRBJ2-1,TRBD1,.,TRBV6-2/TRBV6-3,CASSGAWTGPYDEHFF,TGTGCCAGCAGTGGGGCATGGACAGGGCCCTACGATGAGCACTTCTTC
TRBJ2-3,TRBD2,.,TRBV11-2,CASTPNSISGRWTDTQYF,TGTGCCAGCACCCCGAATTCGATTAGCGGGAGATGGACAGATACGCAGTATTTT
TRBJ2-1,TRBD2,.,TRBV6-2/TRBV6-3,CASNIPIIAGDNEHFF,TGTGCCAGCAACATCCCGATAATAGCGGGGGACAATGAGCATTTCTTC
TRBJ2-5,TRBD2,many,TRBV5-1,CASSLEAGGSETQYF,TGCGCCAGCAGCTTGGAGGCGGGAGGGTCAGAGACCCAGTACTTC
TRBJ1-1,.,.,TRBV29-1,CSHSGLGLGGEAFF,TGCAGCCACTCTGGGCTGGGTTTAGGAGGCGAAGCTTTCTTT
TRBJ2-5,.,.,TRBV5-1,CASSITLNQETQYF,TGCGCCAGCAGCATCACACTTAACCAAGAGACCCAGTACTTC
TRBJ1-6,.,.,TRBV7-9,CASSLGGVGYNSPLNF,TGTGCCAGCAGCTTAGGGGGGGTTGGCTATAATTCACCCCTCAACTTT
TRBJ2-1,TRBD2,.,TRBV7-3,CASSPSGSNEQFF,TGTGCCAGCAGCCCTAGCGGGAGCAATGAGCAGTTCTTC
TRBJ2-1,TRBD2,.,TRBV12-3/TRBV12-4,CVSGLAGGRQYSEQFF,TGTGTCAGCGGACTAGCGGGGGGGCGGCAATACAGTGAGCAGTTCTTC
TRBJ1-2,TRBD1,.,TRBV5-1,CASSLEAGGDYCYTF,TGCGCCAGCAGCTTGGAGGCAGGGGGCGACTATTGCTACACCTTC
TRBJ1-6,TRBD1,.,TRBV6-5,CAIRESGGSWPLQF,TGTGCCATCAGAGAGTCAGGGGGTTCTTGGCCCCTCCAATTT
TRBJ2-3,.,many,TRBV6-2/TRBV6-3,CASSYSTLASSSTDTQYF,TGTGCCAGCAGTTACTCGACTCTAGCGAGTTCTAGCACAGATACGCAGTATTTT
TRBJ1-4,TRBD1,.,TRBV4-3,CASSQFQGGSGELFF,TGCGCCAGTAGCCAATTCCAGGGGGGATCCGGAGAACTGTTTTTT
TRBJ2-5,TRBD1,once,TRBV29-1,CRIGAGGQETQYF,TGCAGGATTGGGGCAGGGGGCCAAGAGACCCAGTACTTC
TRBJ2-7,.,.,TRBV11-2,CASSRTSERGGSSYEQYF,TGTGCCAGCAGCCGTACTAGCGAGAGGGGGGGCAGCTCCTACGAGCAGTACTTT
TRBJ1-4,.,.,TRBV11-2,CASSPSGTQVGFEKLFF,TGTGCCAGCAGCCCTTCCGGGACGCAGGTGGGGTTTGAAAAACTGTTTTTT
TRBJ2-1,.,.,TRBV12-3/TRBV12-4,CASSLGQADNEQFF,TGTGCCAGCAGTTTAGGTCAGGCAGATAATGAGCAGTTCTTC
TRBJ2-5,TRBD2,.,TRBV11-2,CASSKGTSGSQTQYF,TGTGCCAGCAGCAAAGGGACTAGCGGATCTCAGACCCAGTACTTC
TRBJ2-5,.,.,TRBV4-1,CASSQDRAGQETHYF,TGCGCCAGCAGCCAAGATCGGGCAGGGCAAGAGACACATTACTTC
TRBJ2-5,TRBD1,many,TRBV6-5,CASRDREETQYF,TGTGCCAGCCGGGACAGGGAAGAGACCCAGTACTTC